This passage covers 8 T cell receptor beta chains from one sample sequenced in a study of human T cells and chemical hapten exposure. TCRdb reprocessed the RACE reads via MiXCR and lists one record per CDR3 protein. The table has tens of thousands of distinct CDR3 sequences, roughly 11% seen once. The time point: patch test 3, about 24 weeks after DPC sensitization. The treatment was: therapeutic diphenylcyclopropenone sensitization with weekly scalp DPC. The material sequenced was whole blood, taken in connection with sensitization to the hapten diphenylcyclopropenone (DPC). The receptor set was obtained from a woman aged 50 to 60 with alopecia areata. Some clones in this sample may be carry-over from other donors' samples.

This clonotype was picked up many times. The chain couples TRBV20-1 to TRBJ1-5, with 9 bases identical to TRBD1. Germline CDR1 and CDR2: DFQATT and SNEGSKA (reference sequence). The CDR3 has 17 amino acids. Unmatched junction bases numbered 9, after V lost 1 base and J lost 2 bases. The CDR3 region has the DNA TGCAGTGCTAGAGGGGGGACGGGACAGGGTGGCAATCAGCCCCAGCATTTT. Amino acids: CSARGGTGQGGNQPQHF.

This clonotype turned up a few times. The chain is built from TRBV7-9 and TRBJ1-1; D is perhaps TRBD1 (6 bases). Trimming removed 4 bases at V and 2 bases at J, with 8 bases between. Germline V CDR1 and CDR2: SEHNR, FQNEAQ (reference sequence). The CDR3 loop spans 13 amino acids. CDR3 residues: CASSSTGNTEAFF. As DNA, the CDR3 is TGTGCCAGCAGCTCGACAGGAAACACTGAAGCTTTCTTT.

This clonotype was recorded at least ten times. The genes are TRBV28 and TRBJ2-3, with D possibly matching TRBD1 (6 bases). V was cut by 3 bases and J by 10 bases, with 11 bases left in between. The CDR3 totals 12 residues. Germline V gene sequence: CDR1 MDHEN, CDR2 SYDVKM. The CDR3 DNA reads TGTGCCAGCAGTTTCCTACAGGGCGCGCAGTATTTT. Amino acids: CASSFLQGAQYF.

The sample holds a few counts of this clonotype. J is TRBJ1-5 and V is TRBV6-6; no reliable D call. Germline V gene sequence: CDR1 MNHNY, CDR2 SVGAGI (reference sequence). The CDR3 is 14 amino acids. V was trimmed by 7 bases and J by 0 bases, leaving 10 bases between them. The CDR3 nucleotides read TGTGCCAGCATTGCGTTAACTAGCAATCAGCCCCAGCATTTT. Translation gives CASIALTSNQPQHF.

This chain connects TRBV12-3 or TRBV12-4 to TRBJ1-6, with D possibly matching TRBD1 (5 bases). Trimming removed 8 bases from V and 5 bases from J, with 13 bases in between. The CDR3 length is 14 residues. CDR3 loop: CASAWDPNNSPLHF. The CDR3 DNA reads as TGTGCCAGCGCCTGGGACCCCAATAATTCACCCCTCCACTTT.

This clonotype was detected only a few times. The V call is TRBV6-1, the J call TRBJ1-5; D is possibly TRBD1 (6 bases). The CDR3 is 13 amino acids. Per germline, CDR1 MNHNS and CDR2 SASEGT. The V end lost 5 bases, the J end lost 6 bases, and 11 bases lay between the germline ends. For the CDR3, the DNA is TGTGCCAGCAGTAGCGGGGGGGCTCAGCCCCAGCATTTT. Translating it yields CASSSGGAQPQHF.

In its sample, this clonotype was seen a few times. V is TRBV6-6 and J is TRBJ2-3, with D perhaps matching TRBD1 or TRBD2 (6 bases each). Germline V gives CDR1 MNHNY, CDR2 SVGAGI (reference sequence). There are 13 residues in the CDR3. The V and J ends lost 8 bases and 5 bases respectively, with 14 bases between them. The CDR3 loop reads CASLEGGGDTQYF. In DNA, the CDR3 is TGTGCCAGCTTGGAGGGGGGCGGAGATACGCAGTATTTT.

This clonotype was counted a few times. V usage is TRBV5-1 and J usage is TRBJ2-1; 11 positions agree with TRBD1. The CDR3 is made up of 14 amino acids. In germline, CDR1 is SGHRS, CDR2 YFSETQ. Trimming at V came to 4 bases and at J to 10 bases, leaving 7 bases not matched to a gene. The CDR3 sequence is CASSVGQGAREQFF. The CDR3 coding sequence is TGCGCCAGCAGCGTTGGACAGGGGGCTCGAGAGCAGTTCTTC. Full variable domain (remainder filled in from reference TRBV5-1 and TRBJ2-1): KAGVTQTPRYLIKTRGQQVTLSCSPISGHRSVSWYQQTPGQGLQFLFEYFSETQRNKGNFPGRFSGRQFSNSRSEMNVSTLELGDSALYLCASSVGQGAREQFFGPGTRLTVL.